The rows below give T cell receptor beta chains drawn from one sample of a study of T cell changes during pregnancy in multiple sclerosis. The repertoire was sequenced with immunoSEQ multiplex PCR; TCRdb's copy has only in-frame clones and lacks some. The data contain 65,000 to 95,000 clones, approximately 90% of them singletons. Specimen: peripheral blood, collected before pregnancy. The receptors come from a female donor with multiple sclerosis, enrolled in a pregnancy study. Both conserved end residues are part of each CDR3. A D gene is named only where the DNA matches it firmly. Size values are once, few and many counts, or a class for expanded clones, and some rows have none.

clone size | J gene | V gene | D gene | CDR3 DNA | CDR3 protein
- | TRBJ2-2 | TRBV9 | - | TGTGCCAGCAGCGTTACAAACACCGGGGAGCTGTTTTTT | CASSVTNTGELFF
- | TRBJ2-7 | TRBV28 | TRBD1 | TGTGCCAGCAGTTCTCCGGGACAGGGGGCAAAGTACGAGCAGTACTTC | CASSSPGQGAKYEQYF
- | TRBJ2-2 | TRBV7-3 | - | TGTGCCAGCAGCTTAACAGCAGTGGAGACCGGGGAGCTGTTTTTT | CASSLTAVETGELFF
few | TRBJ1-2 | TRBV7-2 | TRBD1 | TGTGCCAGCAGCTTAAAGGGACAGCTTCTAGGCTACACCTTC | CASSLKGQLLGYTF
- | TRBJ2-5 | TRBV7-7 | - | TGTGCTAGCAGCTTAGTTGGTAGCGGAGGGACCCAGTACTTC | CASSLVGSGGTQYF
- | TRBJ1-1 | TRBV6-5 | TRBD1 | TGTGCCAGCAGTTCCCGAGGGGGCCCGGCTGAAGCTTTCTTT | CASSSRGGPAEAFF
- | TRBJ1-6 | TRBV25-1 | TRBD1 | TGTGCCAGCAGTCGTCGAGGGGGCATAAATTCACCCCTCCACTTT | CASSRRGGINSPLHF
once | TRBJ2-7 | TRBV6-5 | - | TGTGCCAGCAGTTTAGGCAGGGACAACGAGCAGTACTTC | CASSLGRDNEQYF
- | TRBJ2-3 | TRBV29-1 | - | TGCAGCGTTGAGGAGGGGGGGCCTCTAGATACGCAGTATTTT | CSVEEGGPLDTQYF
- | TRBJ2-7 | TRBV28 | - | TGTGCCAGCAGCCCCCCGGGGACCTACGAGCAGTACTTC | CASSPPGTYEQYF
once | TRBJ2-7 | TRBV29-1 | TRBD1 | TGCAGCGTTGAATCAGCCGACAGGGGAACACGCTACGAGCAGTACTTC | CSVESADRGTRYEQYF
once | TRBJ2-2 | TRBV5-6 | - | TGTGCCAGCAGCTTGGGAGGGAACACCGGGGAGCTGTTTTTT | CASSLGGNTGELFF
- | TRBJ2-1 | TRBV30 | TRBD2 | TGTGCCTGGGCCGTGCGTGCGGGGGGCCGGGGTGAGCAGTTCTTC | CAWAVRAGGRGEQFF
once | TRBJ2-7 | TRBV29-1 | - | TGCAGCGTTGTTCTAGGACAGTCTCGGGGGCAGTACTTC | CSVVLGQSRGQYF
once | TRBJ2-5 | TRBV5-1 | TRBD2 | TGCGCCAGCAGCTTGGGGCTAGCGGGGGGGCCAGAGACCCAGTACTTC | CASSLGLAGGPETQYF
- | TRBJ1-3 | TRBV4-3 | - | TGCGCCAGCAGCCAAGACAGGGCTGGAAACACCATATATTTT | CASSQDRAGNTIYF
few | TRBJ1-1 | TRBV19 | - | TGTGCCAGTGAAGAGGGACTAGTAGGAACTGAAGCTTTCTTT | CASEEGLVGTEAFF
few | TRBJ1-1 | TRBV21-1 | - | TGTGCCAGCAGCAAAGGTCGAACAGTTATGAACACTGAAGCTTTCTTT | CASSKGRTVMNTEAFF
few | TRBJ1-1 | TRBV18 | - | TGTGCCAGCTCACCAATAGGGGCTCCTCATGAAGCTTTCTTT | CASSPIGAPHEAFF
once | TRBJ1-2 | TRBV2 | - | TGTGCCAGCAGTGAAACGGGAGGCTACACCTTC | CASSETGGYTF
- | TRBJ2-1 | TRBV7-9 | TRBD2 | TGTGCCAGCAGCCCCCCTCTAGCGGTCGGGGGATCATCCAATGAGCAGTTCTTC | CASSPPLAVGGSSNEQFF
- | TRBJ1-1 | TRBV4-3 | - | TGCGCCAGCAGCCAAGCTGACAGATACACTGAAGCTTTCTTT | CASSQADRYTEAFF
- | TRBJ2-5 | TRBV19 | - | TGTGCCAGTAGTAATATGGGACTTACGTACCAAGAGACCCAGTACTTC | CASSNMGLTYQETQYF
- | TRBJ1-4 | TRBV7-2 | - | TGTGCCAGCAGCTCGAGACAGGCCCCCAATGAAAAACTGTTTTTT | CASSSRQAPNEKLFF
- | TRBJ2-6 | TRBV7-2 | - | TGTGCCAGCAGCCGGCGGCGCGCCGGTTCTGGGGCCAACGTCCTGACTTTC | CASSRRRAGSGANVLTF
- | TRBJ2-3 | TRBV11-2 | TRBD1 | TGTGCCAGCAGCTTACCGGACAGGGACACAGATACGCAGTATTTT | CASSLPDRDTDTQYF
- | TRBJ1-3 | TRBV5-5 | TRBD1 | TGTGCCAGCAGCTGGGGGACAGGGAGTCAATTCGGAAACACCATATATTTT | CASSWGTGSQFGNTIYF
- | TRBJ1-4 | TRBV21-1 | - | TGTGCCCGGAATGAAAAACTGTTTTTT | CARNEKLFF
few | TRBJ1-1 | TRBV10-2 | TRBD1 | TGCGCCAGCAGTAAGGGGGCAAGGACTGAAGCTTTCTTT | CASSKGARTEAFF
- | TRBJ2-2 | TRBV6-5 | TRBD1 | TGTGCCAGCAGCGACAGGGGGTTTACCGGGGAGCTGTTTTTT | CASSDRGFTGELFF
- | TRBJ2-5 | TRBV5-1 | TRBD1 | TGCGCCAGCAGCTTGGGTGGGACAGAGCAAGAGACCCAGTACTTC | CASSLGGTEQETQYF
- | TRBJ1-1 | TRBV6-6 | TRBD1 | TGTGCCAGCAGTTACTCGGGGACAGGGGAAGAAGCTTTCTTT | CASSYSGTGEEAFF
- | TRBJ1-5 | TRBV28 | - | TGTGCCAGCAGTTTATGGGGGGCCGGACAGCCCCAGCATTTT | CASSLWGAGQPQHF
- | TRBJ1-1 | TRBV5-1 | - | TGCGCCAGCAGCTTCCGCGGAGAGGCCAATGAAGCTTTCTTT | CASSFRGEANEAFF
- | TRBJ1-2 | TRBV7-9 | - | TGTGCCAGCAGCTCCTCCTATGGCTACACCTTC | CASSSSYGYTF
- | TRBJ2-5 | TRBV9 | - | TGTGCCAGCAGCCCCTCCCCGGGTAGGGGCGAGACCCAGTACTTC | CASSPSPGRGETQYF
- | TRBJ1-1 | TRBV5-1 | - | TGCGCCAGCAGCTTTACAGGGATTAACACTGAAGCTTTCTTT | CASSFTGINTEAFF
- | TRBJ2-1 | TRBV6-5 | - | TGTGCCAGCAGTTCCGCGGACACCCAGAATGAGCAGTTCTTC | CASSSADTQNEQFF
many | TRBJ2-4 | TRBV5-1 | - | TGCGCCAGCAGCACCGGGACACGGACTAAAAACATTCAGTACTTC | CASSTGTRTKNIQYF
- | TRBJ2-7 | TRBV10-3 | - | TGTGCCGCATCCTCGGGGAGCGAGCAGTACTTC | CAASSGSEQYF
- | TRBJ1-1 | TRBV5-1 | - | TGCGCCAGCAGCTTGAAAGATGGAGATACTGAAGCTTTCTTT | CASSLKDGDTEAFF
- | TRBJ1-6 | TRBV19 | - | TGTGCCAGTAGCCAAGGGCCCGGGGGAGGTGTTTCACCCCTCCACTTT | CASSQGPGGGVSPLHF
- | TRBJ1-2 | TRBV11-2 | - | TGTGCCAGCAGCCCGGGAGGGAACTATGGCTACACCTTC | CASSPGGNYGYTF
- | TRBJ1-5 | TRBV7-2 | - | TGTGCCAGCAGCTTAGGAGCGAATCAGCCCCAGCATTTT | CASSLGANQPQHF
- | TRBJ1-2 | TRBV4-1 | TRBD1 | TGCGCCAGCAGCCGGACTTTCGGGACAGGCCCTAACTATGGCTACACCTTC | CASSRTFGTGPNYGYTF
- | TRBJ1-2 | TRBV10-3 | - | TGTGCCATCAGGGGGTTGGGCGCGGGAGGCTACACCTTC | CAIRGLGAGGYTF
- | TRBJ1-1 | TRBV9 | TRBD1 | TGTGCCAGCAGCGTCGGACAGGGCGGCACTGAAGCTTTCTTT | CASSVGQGGTEAFF
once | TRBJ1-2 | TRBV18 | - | TGTGCCAGCTCACCAGGGAGGGTGGACTATGGCTACACCTTC | CASSPGRVDYGYTF
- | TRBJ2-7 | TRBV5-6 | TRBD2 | TGTGCCAGCAGCTTAGGAGCGGGGGAGCAGTACTTC | CASSLGAGEQYF
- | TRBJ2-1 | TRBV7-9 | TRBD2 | TGTGCCAGCAGCTTACGCCTAGCGGGGGGGAAGCAGTTCTTC | CASSLRLAGGKQFF
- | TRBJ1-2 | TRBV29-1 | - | TGCAGCGTTGAAGAACAGCATGCCGTGGGCTACACCTTC | CSVEEQHAVGYTF
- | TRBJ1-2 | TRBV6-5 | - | TGTGCCAGCAGTTACTGGGCGCGGGATGATTATGGCTACACCTTC | CASSYWARDDYGYTF
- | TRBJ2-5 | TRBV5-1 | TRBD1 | TGCGCCAGCAGCCTTGGGACAGGGAAAGAGACCCAGTACTTC | CASSLGTGKETQYF
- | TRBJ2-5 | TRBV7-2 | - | TGTGCCAGCAGCGCGACTAGGGAGGAGACCCAGTACTTC | CASSATREETQYF